These T cell receptor beta chains were read from a single sample in a study of cytomegalovirus exposure and HLA in healthy donors. TCRdb keeps only in-frame clones here, not all; method: immunoSEQ multiplex PCR. The sample carries some 84,000 clones, approximately 91% recorded once. The sequencing input was PBMCs. The receptor set was obtained from a man aged 30 to 39 in good health and CMV-seronegative. Both conserved end residues are trimmed from each CDR3.

j_call v_call cdr3_aa
TRBJ2-7 TRBV7-2 ASSEGLAGGREQY
TRBJ2-7 TRBV7-2 ASSLAGGVYEQY
TRBJ1-5 TRBV9 ASSAQGDQPQH
TRBJ2-3 TRBV28 ASSLGQLGTDTQY
TRBJ2-7 TRBV19 ASMDRSSYEQY
TRBJ1-2 TRBV19 ASSTVQGFYT
TRBJ1-3 TRBV2 ASSGGQILQPN
TRBJ2-1 TRBV7-3 ASSLTSSGGNDEQF
TRBJ1-6 TRBV27 ASRTGVTNSPLH
TRBJ2-7 TRBV28 ASPPTGTRTYEQY
TRBJ2-1 TRBV10-1 ASSEKTSGGNEQF
TRBJ2-2 TRBV11-3 ASSLGRAGELF
TRBJ2-2 TRBV2 ASKKGQGNTGELF
TRBJ2-5 TRBV13 ASINSGSGETQY
TRBJ2-1 TRBV5-1 ASSLRGEGYNEQF
TRBJ1-1 TRBV29-1 SVEVPLTGRTEAF
TRBJ2-7 TRBV13 ASSSGTGYPLNQMNYEQY
TRBJ2-7 TRBV5-8 ASSALRSTRDDYEQY
TRBJ2-6 TRBV6-1 ASSVLRSGSGANVLT
TRBJ1-2 TRBV19 ASSIDPTRANYGYT
TRBJ1-1 TRBV30 ASLTANEAF
TRBJ2-5 TRBV13 ASSLGGLNQETQY
TRBJ2-1 TRBV5-1 ASSSPVGANEQF
TRBJ1-3 TRBV7-2 ASSLVAEENTIY
TRBJ2-7 TRBV6-1 ASHLPSSYEQY
TRBJ2-1 TRBV5-4 ASSVAAGENYNEQF
TRBJ2-4 TRBV5-6 ASSRDRKNIQY
TRBJ2-7 TRBV28 ASSPGTSGYEQY
TRBJ2-3 TRBV5-5 ASSLGAQTPTDTQY
TRBJ2-5 TRBV28 ASSPTSQETQY
TRBJ2-7 TRBV6-6 ASTPVPRSYEQY
TRBJ1-1 TRBV25-1 ASSAEEAF
TRBJ2-5 TRBV5-1 ASSLLPPSGGASETQY
TRBJ1-3 TRBV5-1 ASAPDRPKGNTIY
TRBJ1-2 TRBV9 ASNSRDGYT
TRBJ1-2 TRBV11-2 ASILRDRDSYGYT
TRBJ1-6 TRBV6-1 ASNRNGGGNSPLH
TRBJ2-7 TRBV11-2 ASKLRGSSSYEQY
TRBJ2-1 TRBV14 ASSPGTSGRASYNEQF
TRBJ1-1 TRBV5-6 ASSRERAWTAF
TRBJ2-3 TRBV27 ASSFRDRGSDTQY
TRBJ2-7 TRBV5-6 ASFRVSMPYEQY
TRBJ2-7 TRBV5-4 ASKLDRVGHEQY
TRBJ2-1 TRBV7-2 ASSLDLDRVNEQF
TRBJ2-2 TRBV7-7 ASSLSRTGELF
TRBJ2-7 TRBV28 ASSKPSDRGVLEQY
TRBJ2-3 TRBV21-1 ASSKAGDRGRTDTQY
TRBJ2-2 TRBV2 ASSPWTSGNTGELF
TRBJ1-1 TRBV30 AWSVQGNTEAF
TRBJ1-5 TRBV2 ASSEFYEVSPQH
TRBJ1-1 TRBV13 ASGRGSPGMNPEAF
TRBJ1-5 TRBV5-1 ASSFGTGASWPQH
TRBJ2-7 TRBV2 ASNGTGGIYEQY
TRBJ1-5 TRBV15 ATSRDGGYQPQH
TRBJ2-7 TRBV14 ASSQAGYEQY
TRBJ1-5 TRBV30 AWSDSSNQPQH
TRBJ1-2 TRBV7-2 ASSLDRLGGYT